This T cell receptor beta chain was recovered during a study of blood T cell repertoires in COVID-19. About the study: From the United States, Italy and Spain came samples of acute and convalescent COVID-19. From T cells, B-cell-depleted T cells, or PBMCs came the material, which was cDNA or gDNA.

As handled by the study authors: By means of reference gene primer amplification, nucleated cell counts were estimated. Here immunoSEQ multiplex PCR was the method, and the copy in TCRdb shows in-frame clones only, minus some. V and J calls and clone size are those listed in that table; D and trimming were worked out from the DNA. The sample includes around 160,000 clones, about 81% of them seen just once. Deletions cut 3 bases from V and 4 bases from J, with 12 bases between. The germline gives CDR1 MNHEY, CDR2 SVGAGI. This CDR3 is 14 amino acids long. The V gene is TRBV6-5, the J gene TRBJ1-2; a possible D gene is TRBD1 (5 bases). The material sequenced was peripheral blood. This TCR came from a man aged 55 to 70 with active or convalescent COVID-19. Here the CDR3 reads CASSYLRGSYGYTF. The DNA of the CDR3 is TGTGCCAGCAGTTATCTTCGGGGGAGCTATGGCTACACCTTC.